Sequencing of this TCR beta chain was carried out in a study of memory CD4+ T cells and cytomegalovirus serostatus. The ends lost 4 bases at V and 3 bases at J; junction bases unmatched: 1. The CDR3 is 14 amino acids. CDR1 is MNHNS and CDR2 is SASEGT in the germline V gene. The sort gate was single viable CD3+CD4+CD8-CD45RO+ cells for memory CD4+ T cells. Generated by immunoSEQ multiplex PCR, the TCRdb table keeps only in-frame clones and is missing some. The sample holds approximately 44,000 clones, less than 85% seen once. Sequencing was performed on memory CD4+ T cells from blood. This receptor was identified in an adult in good health and CMV-seronegative. This rearrangement joins TRBV6-1 to TRBJ2-2; 8 bases agree with TRBD1. The chain's CDR3 is CASSAGQDTGELFF. The CDR3 coding sequence is TGTGCCAGCAGTGCGGGACAGGACACCGGGGAGCTGTTTTTT.